Detailed here is one T cell receptor (beta chain). This could be a read error, since a much larger clone is one nucleotide away. The data derive from a study of T-cell reconstitution after alpha-beta-depleted transplantation in children. Unique molecular identifiers were built into the TCRbeta library. Using its own MiXCR run on the PCR reads, TCRdb lists one record per CDR3 protein. The table has about 580,000 distinct CDR3 sequences, about 23% seen once; the top ten hold approximately 14%. V was cut by 4 bases and J by 6 bases, with 7 bases left in between. CDR3 length: 11 amino acids. Germline V gives CDR1 SGHRS, CDR2 YFSETQ.

This clonotype originated in a boy younger than two who had a stem cell transplant for acute myeloid leukemia, so the T cells may come from the graft donor. Source: PBMCs, mostly from graft donor cells, taken 360 days after TCRalphabeta/CD19-depleted stem cell transplant. The V and J genes are TRBV5-1 and TRBJ1-2; D is ambiguous. The CDR3 sequence is CASSGTHGYTF. DNA for the CDR3: TGCGCCAGCAGCGGCACCCATGGCTACACCTTC.